Shown below are 18 T cell receptor beta chains from a single sample sequenced in a study of patients and donors after allogeneic stem cell transplantation. MiXCR, applied by TCRdb to the RT-PCR reads, yields one record per CDR3 protein. Counted here are about 89,000 distinct CDR3 sequences, 40% to 60% occurring once; the ten biggest clones make up approximately 66%. The sample comprised blood, either unsorted or a sorted T cell fraction (not recorded which). These receptors were collected from a human donor who was either an allogeneic HSCT recipient or a stem cell or donor lymphocyte infusion donor (not recorded which). It is not recorded whose cells these are; they may come from a transplant donor.

This sequence joins TRBV4-3 and TRBJ2-3; 10 bases map to TRBD2. The J segment lost 4 bases and the V segment lost 2 bases, leaving 3 bases of the junction unmatched. Germline CDR1 and CDR2: LGHNA and YSLEER. CDR3 length equals 15 residues. CDR3 in amino acids: CASSQLAGEADTQYF. The CDR3 nucleotides are TGCGCCAGCAGCCAACTAGCGGGAGAGGCAGATACGCAGTATTTT.

The chain employs TRBV15 and TRBJ1-1, with D tentatively TRBD1 (5 bases). The V and J ends lost 8 bases and 1 base respectively, with 14 bases between them. The germline V gene encodes CDR1 LNHNV and CDR2 YYDKDF (reference sequence). This CDR3 comprises 14 residues. CDR3 DNA: TGTGCCACCGCAGAAGGGACGTCGAACACTGAAGCTTTCTTT. It is translated as CATAEGTSNTEAFF.

This clonotype has only one observation. This sequence joins TRBV25-1 and TRBJ2-7, with D perhaps TRBD2 (5 bases). In germline, CDR1 is MGHDK, CDR2 SYGVNS. Between the trimmed V and J ends, which lost 4 bases and 9 bases, there was a span of 16 bases. CDR3 size: 13 residues. For the CDR3, the DNA is TGTGCCAGCAGTGCGGGGATGTATCGATTGCAGTACTTC. Translating it yields CASSAGMYRLQYF.

The V gene is TRBV24-1, the J gene TRBJ2-2; TRBD1 agrees at 9 bases. Germline V gene sequence: CDR1 KGHDR, CDR2 SFDVKD. The J segment lost 7 bases and the V segment lost 9 bases, leaving 8 bases of the junction unmatched. The CDR3 consists of 14 residues. CDR3 loop: CATGDREVVGELFF. Here the CDR3 DNA reads TGTGCCACCGGGGACAGGGAAGTCGTCGGGGAGCTGTTTTTT.

The gene calls are TRBV5-1 and TRBJ1-3, with D hard to call. The V gene lost 4 bases and the J gene lost 4 bases, with 9 bases spanning the gap. CDR1 and CDR2 from the germline V gene are SGHRS and YFSETQ. CDR3 size: 13 residues. CDR3 loop: CASSPDGGNTIYF. The CDR3 nucleotides read TGCGCCAGCAGCCCGGATGGAGGAAACACCATATATTTT.

The V gene is TRBV20-1, the J gene TRBJ2-6; D is possibly TRBD2 (6 bases). Trimming left V 7 bases short and J 4 bases short, with 17 bases between. CDR3 length: 15 amino acids. Germline loops: CDR1 DFQATT, CDR2 SNEGSKA (reference sequence). In nucleotides, the CDR3 is TGCAGTGGGACTACCGGTTCGTCCGGGGCCAACGTCCTGACTTTC. It encodes CSGTTGSSGANVLTF.

This chain links TRBV4-3 with TRBJ1-2, with D tentatively TRBD1 (6 bases). This CDR3 has 13 residues. Trimming shortened V by 0 bases and J by 8 bases, and 10 bases separated the two germline ends. Germline V gene lookup returns CDR1 LGHNA and CDR2 YSLEER. CDR3 loop: CASSQEGGRGYTF. CDR3 DNA: TGCGCCAGCAGCCAAGAAGGGGGAAGGGGCTACACCTTC.

This clonotype was recorded once. The V call is TRBV6-2 or TRBV6-3, the J call TRBJ2-7; 13 bases match TRBD2. The CDR3 contains 15 residues. Germline V gives CDR1 MNHEY, CDR2 SVGEGT. With V trimmed by 4 bases and J by 5 bases, 5 bases remained unmatched. The DNA for the CDR3 is TGTGCCAGCAGTTCCGGACTAGCGGGAGTAGACGAGCAGTACTTC. Protein product: CASSSGLAGVDEQYF.

The chain recombines TRBV5-5 with TRBJ1-2; perhaps TRBD1 as D (5 bases). The CDR3 is 14 residues long. V shed 3 bases and J shed 1 base, with 10 bases lying between them. CDR1 is SGHKS, CDR2 YYEKEE, per germline (reference sequence). This chain's CDR3 is CASSSRDVNYGYTF. CDR3 DNA: TGTGCCAGCAGCTCCCGGGACGTTAACTATGGCTACACCTTC.

This clonotype has only a few counts. V and J are TRBV12-3 or TRBV12-4 and TRBJ1-3; D is unclear. CDR3 length: 14 amino acids. Trimming took 10 bases from V and 7 from J, leaving 20 bases between them. CDR3 sequence: CATDGVRFLNTIYF. CDR3 sequence (DNA): TGTGCCACCGACGGGGTGCGGTTTTTGAACACCATATATTTT.

V gene TRBV12-3 or TRBV12-4 combines with J gene TRBJ1-4; TRBD1 agrees at 9 bases. The CDR3 covers 14 residues. The J segment lost 7 bases and the V segment lost 5 bases, leaving 5 bases of the junction unmatched. CDR3 sequence: CASSTDRGAEKLFF. The CDR3 DNA follows: TGTGCCAGCAGTACGGACAGGGGCGCTGAAAAACTGTTTTTT.

V is TRBV27 and J is TRBJ1-3, with 8 bases that match TRBD1. CDR1 and CDR2 from the germline V gene are MNHEY and SMNVEV (reference sequence). The CDR3 loop spans 15 amino acids. The ends lost 3 bases at V and 4 bases at J; junction bases unmatched: 5. CDR3 sequence reads: CASSFGGQAGNTIYF. CDR3 bases: TGTGCCAGCAGTTTCGGGGGACAGGCAGGAAACACCATATATTTT.

The V gene is TRBV6-5, the J gene TRBJ1-5, with D possibly TRBD1 on 5 matching bases. V lost 0 bases to trimming and J lost 7 bases, with 13 bases between them. The CDR3 consists of 15 residues. Germline V CDR1 and CDR2: MNHEY, SVGAGI. The CDR3 DNA reads as TGTGCCAGCAGTTACTCGGTGTCAGGGAAACAGCCCCAGCATTTT. Residues: CASSYSVSGKQPQHF.

V is TRBV5-5 and J is TRBJ1-2; TRBD1 aligns across 10 bases. V lost 6 bases, J lost 5 bases, and 13 bases stayed unmatched. This CDR3 contains 16 residues. CDR1 and CDR2 (germline): SGHKS, YYEKEE (reference sequence). CDR3 DNA sequence: TGTGCCAGCAAATTGGGTGCGACAGGGGGCGGATATGGCTACACCTTC. Translation gives CASKLGATGGGYGYTF.

The chain carries TRBV12-3 or TRBV12-4 and TRBJ2-3, with a weak D call TRBD1 (5 bases). V dropped 2 bases and J dropped 2 bases, with 11 bases sitting between them. The CDR3 has 15 residues. Here the CDR3 DNA reads TGTGCCAGCAGTTTAACAGGCAGGGTCACAGATACGCAGTATTTT. It specifies CASSLTGRVTDTQYF.

The rearrangement links TRBV4-2 to TRBJ1-3; 8 nucleotides align to TRBD1. Losses at the gene ends were 1 base for V and 2 bases for J; bases not matched to a gene: 4. The length of the CDR3 is 16 residues. The germline gives CDR1 LGHNA, CDR2 YNFKEQ. CDR3 in amino acids: CASSQGAGGPGNTIYF. The CDR3 DNA is TGTGCCAGCAGCCAAGGGGCAGGGGGCCCTGGAAACACCATATATTTT.

This clonotype was seen ten or more times. The chain joins TRBV29-1 to TRBJ1-5; 7 nucleotides line up with TRBD1. With V trimmed by 7 bases and J by 2 bases, 2 bases remained unmatched. The CDR3 has 12 residues. Germline CDR1 SQVTM, CDR2 ANQGSEA. The CDR3 spells CSAGGGNQPQHF. CDR3 nucleotide sequence: TGCAGCGCAGGGGGGGGCAATCAGCCCCAGCATTTT.

The chain uses TRBV7-2 and TRBJ1-3; D uncertain. Germline V gene sequence: CDR1 SGHTA, CDR2 FQGNSA. The CDR3 is 16 residues long. The V gene lost 1 base and the J gene lost 4 bases, with 14 bases spanning the gap. CDR3 residues: CASSLVPQAAGNTIYF. DNA of the CDR3: TGTGCCAGCAGCTTAGTACCCCAAGCGGCCGGAAACACCATATATTTT.